This TCR beta chain stems from a study of blood T cell repertoires in COVID-19. Study as a whole: Samples taken during acute and convalescent COVID-19 were collected in the United States, Italy and Spain.

In the study's own analysis: Nucleated cell counts were estimated from reference gene primer amplification. Sequencing used immunoSEQ multiplex PCR; TCRdb keeps in-frame clones, though not all of them. The DNA gave D and trimming, while V, J and clone size come from that table. This sample has around 190,000 clones, with roughly four fifths found just once. The CDR3 sequence is 15 residues long. With V trimmed by 6 bases and J by 1 base, 6 bases remained unmatched. CDR1 is SNHLY, CDR2 FYNNEI, per germline. The chain employs TRBV2 and TRBJ2-4; the match to TRBD1 covers 7 bases. The sequence derives from a woman aged 50 to 60 with acute or convalescent COVID-19. The specimen was peripheral blood. The CDR3 DNA is TGTGCCAGCAGATCCCTACAGGGGGCCAAAAACATTCAGTACTTC. As protein: CASRSLQGAKNIQYF.